The 27 T cell receptor beta chains given below trace back to one sample, sequenced in a study of cytomegalovirus exposure and HLA in healthy donors. This PCR relied on a set of 60 Vbeta primers and 13 Jbeta primers. Sequenced by immunoSEQ multiplex PCR; TCRdb stores in-frame clones only, minus some. Of 150,000 to 200,000 clones in the sample, approximately 80% were seen once. The sample taken for sequencing was PBMCs. These receptors all stem from a man younger than 30 in good health and CMV-seronegative.

The chain employs TRBV9 and TRBJ1-6; D ambiguous. Per germline, CDR1 SGDLS and CDR2 YYNGEE. V lost 4 bases, J lost 0 bases, and 8 bases lay in between. This CDR3 has 15 amino acids. CDR3 coding DNA: TGTGCCAGCAGCCCAATCGGCTCCTATAATTCACCCCTCCACTTT. This encodes CASSPIGSYNSPLHF. The full variable domain, its missing parts supplied by reference TRBV9 and TRBJ1-6, is DSGVTQTPKHLITATGQRVTLRCSPRSGDLSVYWYQQSLDQGLQFLIQYYNGEERAKGNILERFSAQQFPDLHSELNLSSLELGDSALYFCASSPIGSYNSPLHFGNGTRLTVT.

This clone has just a few counts. The chain has TRBV6-6 and TRBJ1-2; D call uncertain. V was clipped by 0 bases and J by 6 bases, with 17 bases between them. Germline V gives CDR1 MNHNY, CDR2 SVGAGI (reference sequence). The CDR3 sequence is 16 residues long. DNA of the CDR3: TGTGCCAGCAGTTACTCGAGTAACGGACTTGTCAATGGCTACACCTTC. This sequence encodes CASSYSSNGLVNGYTF.

The rearrangement joins TRBV2 to TRBJ2-1; TRBD1 might be the D (6 bases). The CDR3 extends over 14 amino acids. V lost 0 bases, J lost 15 bases, and 18 bases lay in between. Germline-derived CDR1 and CDR2 are SNHLY and FYNNEI. The CDR3 sequence is CASSEAPGRTAWFF. The CDR3 region has the DNA TGTGCCAGCAGTGAAGCGCCGGGCAGGACAGCCTGGTTCTTC.

This clone was found a few times. The chain employs TRBV7-2 and TRBJ2-5; D unresolved. Trimming removed 4 bases from V and 7 bases from J, with 10 bases in between. The CDR3 has 12 residues. Germline V CDR1 and CDR2: SGHTA, FQGNSA. CDR3 sequence (DNA): TGTGCCAGCAGCTCCTCAGGCAGGACCCAGTACTTC. It is translated as CASSSSGRTQYF. The variable domain in full, with the rest retrieved from reference TRBV7-2 and TRBJ2-5, is GAGVSQSPSNKVTEKGKDVELRCDPISGHTALYWYRQSLGQGLEFLIYFQGNSAPDKSGLPSDRFSAERTGGSVSTLTIQRTQQEDSAVYLCASSSSGRTQYFGPGTRLLVL.

This chain connects TRBV5-4 to TRBJ2-7; D is ambiguous. V was cut by 2 bases and J by 2 bases, with 11 bases left in between. This CDR3 region has 14 residues. Per the germline V gene, CDR1 is SGHNT and CDR2 is YYREEE (reference sequence). In DNA, the CDR3 is TGTGCCAGCAGCTTCATGGGCCCAACCTACGAGCAGTACTTC. Translating it yields CASSFMGPTYEQYF.

The chain joins TRBV5-1 to TRBJ1-2; tentatively, D is TRBD1 (5 bases). V lost 2 bases to trimming and J lost 6 bases, with 26 bases between them. The CDR3 sequence is 18 residues long. Germline CDR1 and CDR2: SGHRS and YFSETQ. CDR3 residues: CASSFPIRDSSRKHGYTF. CDR3 sequence (DNA): TGCGCCAGCAGCTTTCCCATACGGGACTCAAGCAGGAAGCATGGCTACACCTTC.

This clone was seen just once. The chain joins TRBV5-4 to TRBJ2-3; 14 bases map to TRBD2. V was pared by 5 bases and J by 5 bases, with 10 bases of the junction left unmatched. The length of the CDR3 is 17 residues. Germline V lookup: CDR1 SGHNT, CDR2 YYREEE (reference sequence). CDR3 DNA: TGTGCCAGCAGTTCTGGACTAGCGGGGGGACCCTTAGATACGCAGTATTTT. Translation: CASSSGLAGGPLDTQYF. Together with reference TRBV5-4 and TRBJ2-3, the CDR3 gives the full variable domain: ETGVTQSPTHLIKTRGQQVTLRCSSQSGHNTVSWYQQALGQGPQFIFQYYREEENGRGNFPPRFSGLQFPNYSSELNVNALELDDSALYLCASSSGLAGGPLDTQYFGPGTRLTVL.

This clone occurred a few times. V and J are TRBV15 and TRBJ1-1; D is uncertain. CDR3 size: 13 residues. Trimming left V 5 bases short and J 5 bases short, with 12 bases between. CDR1 and CDR2 (germline): LNHNV, YYDKDF (reference sequence). The CDR3 sequence: CATSRRRGTEAFF. CDR3 sequence (DNA): TGTGCCACCAGCCGACGTAGAGGTACTGAAGCTTTCTTT.

Notes on this clone: Germline is not matched at one junction end, which may reflect a read error. This chain links TRBV28 with TRBJ1-5; 9 positions agree with TRBD1. Germline CDR1 MDHEN, CDR2 SYDVKM. The CDR3 runs 15 residues. The CDR3 bases are TGTGCCATCAGTACAGGGGGCTATAGCAATCAGCCCCAGCATTTT. It translates to CAISTGGYSNQPQHF.

V gene TRBV5-5 combines with J gene TRBJ2-1; TRBD2 might be the D (6 bases). The CDR3 has 16 amino acids. Germline V gene lookup returns CDR1 SGHKS and CDR2 YYEKEE (reference sequence). V gave up 0 bases and J gave up 6 bases, with 16 bases separating them. CDR3 coding DNA: TGTGCCAGCAGCTTGGTGTTGGCTAGCGTGGGCAATGAGCAGTTCTTC. Its translation is CASSLVLASVGNEQFF.

J is TRBJ2-5 and V is TRBV6-5; TRBD1 aligns across 7 bases. The germline CDR1 and CDR2 sequences are MNHEY and SVGAGI. The CDR3 is 13 amino acids. The trim removed 3 bases at V and 7 bases at J, leaving 5 bases unmatched. The DNA for the CDR3 is TGTGCCAGCAGTTATGACAGGGCGGGGACCCAGTACTTC. As protein: CASSYDRAGTQYF.

The chain employs TRBV5-1 and TRBJ2-5, with TRBD2 identical over 10 bases. Germline CDR1 reads SGHRS; CDR2 reads YFSETQ. V gave up 0 bases and J gave up 1 base; unmatched junction bases: 3. This CDR3 contains 16 residues. CDR3 residues: CASSLGASGGQETQYF. DNA for the CDR3: TGCGCCAGCAGCTTGGGGGCTAGCGGGGGCCAAGAGACCCAGTACTTC.

This clone showed up just a few times. This sequence joins TRBV19 and TRBJ1-5; 7 bases fit TRBD1. The CDR3 runs to 18 residues. Germline V gene data show CDR1 as LNHDA and CDR2 as SQIVND (reference sequence). Trimming took 4 bases from V and 0 from J; bases not matched to a gene: 12. The CDR3 spells CASSTPWDSQYSNQPQHF. CDR3 coding DNA: TGTGCCAGTAGTACCCCCTGGGACAGTCAATATAGCAATCAGCCCCAGCATTTT. The complete variable domain, with remaining parts taken from reference TRBV19 and TRBJ1-5, reads DGGITQSPKYLFRKEGQNVTLSCEQNLNHDAMYWYRQDPGQGLRLIYYSQIVNDFQKGDIAEGYSVSREKKESFPLTVTSAQKNPTAFYLCASSTPWDSQYSNQPQHFGDGTRLSIL.

This clone has more than one count but fewer than ten. CDR3: CASSPSGRDEQYF. CDR3 DNA sequence: TGTGCCAGCTCACCCTCAGGGAGGGACGAGCAGTACTTC. The chain combines TRBV18 with TRBJ2-7; 7 bases agree with TRBD2. Germline assignment: CDR1 KGHSH and CDR2 LQKENI. Trimming at V came to 3 bases and at J to 5 bases, leaving 4 bases not matched to a gene. This CDR3 has 13 amino acids.

The V gene is TRBV6-1, the J gene TRBJ1-2; possible D gene TRBD1, 6 bases. Germline V CDR1 and CDR2: MNHNS, SASEGT. The CDR3 totals 13 residues. The germline V and J ends were trimmed by 8 bases and 4 bases, with 14 bases remaining between them. CDR3 sequence: CASGSQGPYGYTF. The CDR3 coding sequence is TGTGCCAGCGGATCCCAGGGGCCCTATGGCTACACCTTC.

CDR3 residues: CARRRRTDTQYF. CDR3 DNA: TGCGCCAGACGAAGGAGAACAGATACGCAGTATTTT. The V call is TRBV10-1, the J call TRBJ2-3; no firm D call. This CDR3 region has 12 residues. V was cut by 9 bases and J by 3 bases, with 10 bases left in between. The germline gives CDR1 WNHNN, CDR2 SYGVQD (reference sequence).

V and J are TRBV6-6 and TRBJ1-3, with a tentative D call TRBD1 (5 bases). The CDR3 consists of 14 residues. V lost 5 bases to trimming and J lost 2 bases, with 10 bases between them. Germline V gene lookup returns CDR1 MNHNY and CDR2 SVGAGI (reference sequence). The CDR3 coding sequence is TGTGCCAGCAGTCCCCGACAGCCTGGAAACACCATATATTTT. Translation gives CASSPRQPGNTIYF.

The chain employs TRBV6-4 and TRBJ2-4; 9 nucleotides line up with TRBD1. V lost 8 bases and J lost 4; bases outside the gene matches: 12. CDR3 length equals 16 residues. In germline, CDR1 is MRHNA, CDR2 SNTAGT. For the CDR3, the DNA is TGTGCCAGCGGAAGTAGGGACAGGGAGTTAAAAAACATTCAGTACTTC. Amino acid sequence: CASGSRDRELKNIQYF.

The J gene is TRBJ2-1, the V gene TRBV19, with 10 bases identical to TRBD1. The CDR3 has 16 residues. Trimming took 8 bases from V and 6 from J; bases not matched to a gene: 13. The germline V gene has CDR1 LNHDA and CDR2 SQIVND (reference sequence). The CDR3 coding sequence is TGTGCCAGTTCCGCCGGGACAGGGGCTCGGGCCAATGAGCAGTTCTTC. This translates into CASSAGTGARANEQFF.

This clone was detected once. The chain carries TRBV4-1 and TRBJ2-7, with a tentative D call TRBD2 (6 bases). Germline CDR1 and CDR2: MGHRA and YSYEKL. V lost 3 bases, J lost 0 bases, and 12 bases lay in between. The CDR3 is 15 residues long. The CDR3, as DNA: TGCGCCAGCAGCCAGGTCCGCGGGGCCTCCTACGAGCAGTACTTC. This encodes CASSQVRGASYEQYF.

V usage is TRBV7-9 and J usage is TRBJ2-2; 8 nucleotides agree with TRBD1. Per germline, CDR1 SEHNR and CDR2 FQNEAQ (reference sequence). CDR3 length: 16 residues. J gave up 2 bases and V 4 bases, and 6 bases lay outside the gene matches. CDR3 amino acids: CASSYRDRNNTGELFF. CDR3 DNA: TGTGCCAGCAGCTACCGGGACAGGAATAACACCGGGGAGCTGTTTTTT.

The count of this clone is one. The chain links TRBV4-1 to TRBJ2-4, with D unclear. The germline V gene has CDR1 MGHRA and CDR2 YSYEKL. V lost 0 bases, J lost 0 bases, and 12 bases lay in between. The CDR3 extends over 17 amino acids. This chain's CDR3 is CASSQDGVVAAKNIQYF. Written as DNA, the CDR3 is TGCGCCAGCAGCCAAGATGGAGTAGTCGCAGCCAAAAACATTCAGTACTTC.

The rearrangement links TRBV5-8 to TRBJ1-6; no firm D call. Deletions cut 1 base from V and 10 bases from J, with 6 bases between. The CDR3 is 12 amino acids. CDR1 is SGHTS and CDR2 is YDEGEE in the germline V gene. CDR3 bases: TGTGCCAGCAGCTTGACAGAATCACCCCTCCACTTT. This sequence encodes CASSLTESPLHF.

The chain employs TRBV7-3 and TRBJ2-1; 10 nucleotides align to TRBD1. The CDR3 is 16 residues long. V was pared by 5 bases and J by 2 bases, with 6 bases of the junction left unmatched. Germline V gives CDR1 SGHTA, CDR2 FQGTGA. DNA for the CDR3: TGTGCCAGCAGCCCCGGGACAGGGGCGACCTACAATGAGCAGTTCTTC. Translation gives CASSPGTGATYNEQFF.

This chain joins TRBV5-6 and TRBJ2-5; D is unresolved. Germline CDR1 is SGHDT and CDR2 is YYEEEE. Trimming left V 0 bases short and J 1 base short, with 4 bases between. The length of the CDR3 is 13 residues. In DNA, the CDR3 is TGTGCCAGCAGCTTGGCCCGCCAAGAGACCCAGTACTTC. It is translated as CASSLARQETQYF.

The chain joins TRBV7-9 to TRBJ1-3; perhaps TRBD1 as D (6 bases). Germline CDR1 and CDR2: SEHNR and FQNEAQ (reference sequence). CDR3 length: 14 amino acids. V lost 5 bases, J lost 2 bases, and 10 bases lay in between. The CDR3 sequence: CASSPRQAGNTIYF. In nucleotides, the CDR3 is TGTGCCAGCAGCCCCCGACAGGCTGGAAACACCATATATTTT.

J is TRBJ2-1 and V is TRBV10-2; tentative D call: TRBD1 (5 bases). With 2 bases removed from V and 0 bases from J, the gap between germline ends came to 8 bases. CDR1 is WSHSY, CDR2 SAAADI, per germline. There are 15 residues in the CDR3. The CDR3 DNA is TGCGCCAGCAGTGAGGGGGCTAGCTCCTACAATGAGCAGTTCTTC. It yields the protein CASSEGASSYNEQFF.